A selection of T cell receptor beta chains follows, all from one sample in a study of T-cell memory formation after mild COVID-19. TCRdb re-derived calls from the 5' RACE reads in MiXCR, one entry per CDR3 protein. The data hold approximately 340,000 distinct CDR3 sequences, with about 15% observed a single time. Source material: PBMCs or a T cell subset sorted from them (not recorded which). These receptors were taken from a man aged 18 to 29 who had mild COVID-19 (a few samples of this study predate the infection). Cell type and time point are not known. Both conserved end residues are part of each CDR3. Fields, in order: clone size, J gene, V gene, D gene, CDR3 protein, CDR3 DNA. A D gene is named only where the DNA matches it firmly. Size is omitted from some rows. Given values are once, few, many or a class for expanded clones.

clone size: few
J gene: TRBJ1-5
V gene: TRBV4-1
D gene: TRBD1
CDR3 protein: CASSQDPQGNQPQHF
CDR3 DNA: TGCGCCAGCAGCCAAGATCCACAGGGGAATCAGCCCCAGCATTTT

clone size: few
J gene: TRBJ2-7
V gene: TRBV6-6
D gene: TRBD2
CDR3 protein: CASKKRDVTSYEQYF
CDR3 DNA: TGTGCCAGCAAAAAGCGGGACGTCACCTCCTACGAGCAGTACTTC

clone size: NA
J gene: TRBJ2-3
V gene: TRBV30
D gene: NA
CDR3 protein: CAWSPTDTQYF
CDR3 DNA: TGTGCCTGGAGTCCTACAGATACGCAGTATTTT

clone size: few
J gene: TRBJ1-2
V gene: TRBV4-3
D gene: NA
CDR3 protein: CASSRRDTVIYGYTF
CDR3 DNA: TGCGCCAGCAGCCGTCGGGACACGGTGATCTATGGCTACACCTTC

clone size: many
J gene: TRBJ2-5
V gene: TRBV9
D gene: NA
CDR3 protein: CASSSYPRETQYF
CDR3 DNA: TGTGCCAGCAGCTCCTACCCCCGGGAGACCCAGTACTTC

clone size: NA
J gene: TRBJ2-1
V gene: TRBV5-1
D gene: NA
CDR3 protein: CASSLAGTGEQFF
CDR3 DNA: TGCGCCAGCAGCTTGGCGGGAACTGGAGAGCAGTTCTTC

clone size: few
J gene: TRBJ1-2
V gene: TRBV7-2
D gene: NA
CDR3 protein: CASSFRQIANYGYTF
CDR3 DNA: TGTGCCAGCAGCTTCAGACAGATAGCTAACTATGGCTACACCTTC

clone size: few
J gene: TRBJ1-6
V gene: TRBV27
D gene: TRBD1
CDR3 protein: CASSLSGDSSRPLHF
CDR3 DNA: TGTGCCAGCAGTTTATCGGGGGACAGCTCGAGGCCCCTCCACTTT

clone size: few
J gene: TRBJ2-2
V gene: TRBV4-2
D gene: NA
CDR3 protein: CASTLEPTGELFF
CDR3 DNA: TGTGCCAGCACCCTCGAGCCCACCGGGGAGCTGTTTTTT

clone size: NA
J gene: TRBJ2-5
V gene: TRBV7-2
D gene: TRBD2
CDR3 protein: CASSARGLAGGQETQYF
CDR3 DNA: TGTGCCAGCAGCGCCAGGGGACTAGCGGGGGGGCAGGAGACCCAGTACTTC

clone size: NA
J gene: TRBJ2-3
V gene: TRBV3-1
D gene: NA
CDR3 protein: CASSLQWGSNTQYF
CDR3 DNA: TGTGCCAGCAGCCTTCAATGGGGTTCGAATACGCAGTATTTT

clone size: NA
J gene: TRBJ1-2
V gene: TRBV7-2
D gene: NA
CDR3 protein: CASSLGDLNGYTF
CDR3 DNA: TGTGCCAGCAGCTTAGGGGATCTCAATGGCTACACCTTC

clone size: many
J gene: TRBJ1-2
V gene: TRBV5-5
D gene: NA
CDR3 protein: CASSLVWTSYGYTF
CDR3 DNA: TGTGCCAGCAGCTTAGTTTGGACGAGCTATGGCTACACCTTC

clone size: many
J gene: TRBJ1-5
V gene: TRBV12-3/TRBV12-4
D gene: NA
CDR3 protein: CASSLGQSPDQPQHF
CDR3 DNA: TGTGCCAGCAGTTTAGGGCAGTCCCCCGATCAGCCCCAGCATTTT

clone size: few
J gene: TRBJ2-2
V gene: TRBV7-9
D gene: TRBD1
CDR3 protein: CASDRGQAGELFF
CDR3 DNA: TGTGCCAGCGACAGGGGTCAGGCCGGGGAGCTGTTTTTT

clone size: many
J gene: TRBJ1-2
V gene: TRBV25-1
D gene: NA
CDR3 protein: CASSEGEGYTF
CDR3 DNA: TGTGCCAGCAGTGAAGGGGAGGGCTACACCTTC

clone size: many
J gene: TRBJ2-5
V gene: TRBV24-1
D gene: TRBD2
CDR3 protein: CATSDPGTTNQETQYF
CDR3 DNA: TGTGCCACCAGTGATCCAGGGACTACCAACCAAGAGACCCAGTACTTC

clone size: many
J gene: TRBJ2-1
V gene: TRBV5-1
D gene: TRBD2
CDR3 protein: CASSWTSNEQFF
CDR3 DNA: TGCGCCAGCAGCTGGACTAGCAATGAGCAGTTCTTC

clone size: few
J gene: TRBJ1-5
V gene: TRBV4-1
D gene: NA
CDR3 protein: CASSQDWAGNQPQHF
CDR3 DNA: TGCGCCAGCAGCCAAGACTGGGCGGGCAATCAGCCCCAGCATTTT

clone size: few
J gene: TRBJ2-5
V gene: TRBV6-1
D gene: TRBD2
CDR3 protein: CASSEYTGTSVTETQYF
CDR3 DNA: TGTGCCAGCAGTGAATACACCGGGACTAGTGTTACGGAGACCCAGTACTTC

clone size: NA
J gene: TRBJ1-1
V gene: TRBV5-1
D gene: NA
CDR3 protein: CASSWEASVGTEAFF
CDR3 DNA: TGCGCCAGCAGCTGGGAGGCCTCCGTGGGCACTGAAGCTTTCTTT

clone size: NA
J gene: TRBJ2-3
V gene: TRBV7-7
D gene: TRBD2
CDR3 protein: CASSWGTSGGPSSTDTQYF
CDR3 DNA: TGTGCCAGCAGCTGGGGGACTAGCGGGGGCCCATCTAGCACAGATACGCAGTATTTT

clone size: NA
J gene: TRBJ2-7
V gene: TRBV9
D gene: TRBD2
CDR3 protein: CASSVSAGGPYEQYF
CDR3 DNA: TGTGCCAGCAGCGTTAGCGCGGGGGGCCCCTACGAGCAGTACTTC

clone size: many
J gene: TRBJ1-1
V gene: TRBV5-1
D gene: NA
CDR3 protein: CASSRNRELNTEAFF
CDR3 DNA: TGCGCCAGCAGCAGGAACAGGGAATTGAACACTGAAGCTTTCTTT

clone size: NA
J gene: TRBJ1-2
V gene: TRBV20-1
D gene: TRBD1
CDR3 protein: CSARLTGANYGYTF
CDR3 DNA: TGCAGTGCTAGATTGACAGGGGCGAACTATGGCTACACCTTC

clone size: NA
J gene: TRBJ1-1
V gene: TRBV29-1
D gene: NA
CDR3 protein: CSGITGFNTEAFF
CDR3 DNA: TGCAGCGGGATAACAGGGTTTAACACTGAAGCTTTCTTT

clone size: many
J gene: TRBJ1-4
V gene: TRBV12-3/TRBV12-4
D gene: NA
CDR3 protein: CASSPSGAFEKLFF
CDR3 DNA: TGTGCCAGCAGTCCGTCGGGCGCTTTTGAAAAACTGTTTTTT

clone size: NA
J gene: TRBJ2-3
V gene: TRBV29-1
D gene: TRBD2
CDR3 protein: CSVEAPSGTDTQYF
CDR3 DNA: TGCAGCGTTGAGGCGCCTAGCGGTACAGATACGCAGTATTTT

clone size: NA
J gene: TRBJ2-1
V gene: TRBV7-6
D gene: TRBD2
CDR3 protein: CASSLATSGGLLSSYNEQFF
CDR3 DNA: TGTGCCAGCAGCTTAGCCACTAGCGGGGGGCTCCTGAGCTCCTACAATGAGCAGTTCTTC

clone size: NA
J gene: TRBJ2-5
V gene: TRBV11-2
D gene: TRBD1
CDR3 protein: CASSPWGYPGGGETQYF
CDR3 DNA: TGTGCCAGCAGCCCCTGGGGGTATCCAGGGGGCGGGGAGACCCAGTACTTC

clone size: NA
J gene: TRBJ1-2
V gene: TRBV7-9
D gene: TRBD1
CDR3 protein: CASSPRDRDGYTF
CDR3 DNA: TGTGCCAGCAGCCCCCGGGACAGGGATGGCTACACCTTC

clone size: few
J gene: TRBJ2-2
V gene: TRBV9
D gene: NA
CDR3 protein: CASSGASGGELFF
CDR3 DNA: TGTGCCAGCAGCGGGGCGTCGGGCGGGGAGCTGTTTTTT

clone size: few
J gene: TRBJ2-3
V gene: TRBV19
D gene: NA
CDR3 protein: CASSIDVDTQYF
CDR3 DNA: TGTGCCAGTAGTATAGATGTGGATACGCAGTATTTT

clone size: few
J gene: TRBJ2-3
V gene: TRBV19
D gene: TRBD2
CDR3 protein: CASSVYLGGADTQYF
CDR3 DNA: TGTGCCAGTAGTGTCTACCTGGGGGGGGCAGATACGCAGTATTTT

clone size: few
J gene: TRBJ1-2
V gene: TRBV4-3
D gene: NA
CDR3 protein: CASSPTPAGDGYTF
CDR3 DNA: TGCGCCAGCAGCCCCACCCCCGCAGGGGATGGCTACACCTTC

clone size: NA
J gene: TRBJ2-1
V gene: TRBV28
D gene: TRBD2
CDR3 protein: CASTLGGGYNEQFF
CDR3 DNA: TGTGCCAGCACCCTGGGGGGGGGGTACAATGAGCAGTTCTTC

clone size: NA
J gene: TRBJ2-7
V gene: TRBV5-1
D gene: NA
CDR3 protein: CASSFGAPWEQYF
CDR3 DNA: TGCGCCAGCAGCTTTGGGGCGCCTTGGGAGCAGTACTTC

clone size: NA
J gene: TRBJ2-5
V gene: TRBV2
D gene: NA
CDR3 protein: CASSRTDRQETQYF
CDR3 DNA: TGTGCCAGCAGCCGAACGGACAGACAAGAGACCCAGTACTTC

clone size: few
J gene: TRBJ2-1
V gene: TRBV15
D gene: NA
CDR3 protein: CATSRVPGGDEQFF
CDR3 DNA: TGTGCCACCAGCAGAGTTCCGGGCGGGGATGAGCAGTTCTTC

clone size: few
J gene: TRBJ2-6
V gene: TRBV6-5
D gene: NA
CDR3 protein: CASSYFPGPGANVLTF
CDR3 DNA: TGTGCCAGCAGTTACTTCCCAGGGCCTGGGGCCAACGTCCTGACTTTC

clone size: NA
J gene: TRBJ1-1
V gene: TRBV29-1
D gene: NA
CDR3 protein: CSVEREANTEAFF
CDR3 DNA: TGCAGCGTTGAAAGGGAGGCTAACACTGAAGCTTTCTTT

clone size: few
J gene: TRBJ1-3
V gene: TRBV12-3/TRBV12-4
D gene: NA
CDR3 protein: CASSPRTHGRNTIYF
CDR3 DNA: TGTGCCAGCAGCCCCCGGACCCACGGGAGAAACACCATATATTTT